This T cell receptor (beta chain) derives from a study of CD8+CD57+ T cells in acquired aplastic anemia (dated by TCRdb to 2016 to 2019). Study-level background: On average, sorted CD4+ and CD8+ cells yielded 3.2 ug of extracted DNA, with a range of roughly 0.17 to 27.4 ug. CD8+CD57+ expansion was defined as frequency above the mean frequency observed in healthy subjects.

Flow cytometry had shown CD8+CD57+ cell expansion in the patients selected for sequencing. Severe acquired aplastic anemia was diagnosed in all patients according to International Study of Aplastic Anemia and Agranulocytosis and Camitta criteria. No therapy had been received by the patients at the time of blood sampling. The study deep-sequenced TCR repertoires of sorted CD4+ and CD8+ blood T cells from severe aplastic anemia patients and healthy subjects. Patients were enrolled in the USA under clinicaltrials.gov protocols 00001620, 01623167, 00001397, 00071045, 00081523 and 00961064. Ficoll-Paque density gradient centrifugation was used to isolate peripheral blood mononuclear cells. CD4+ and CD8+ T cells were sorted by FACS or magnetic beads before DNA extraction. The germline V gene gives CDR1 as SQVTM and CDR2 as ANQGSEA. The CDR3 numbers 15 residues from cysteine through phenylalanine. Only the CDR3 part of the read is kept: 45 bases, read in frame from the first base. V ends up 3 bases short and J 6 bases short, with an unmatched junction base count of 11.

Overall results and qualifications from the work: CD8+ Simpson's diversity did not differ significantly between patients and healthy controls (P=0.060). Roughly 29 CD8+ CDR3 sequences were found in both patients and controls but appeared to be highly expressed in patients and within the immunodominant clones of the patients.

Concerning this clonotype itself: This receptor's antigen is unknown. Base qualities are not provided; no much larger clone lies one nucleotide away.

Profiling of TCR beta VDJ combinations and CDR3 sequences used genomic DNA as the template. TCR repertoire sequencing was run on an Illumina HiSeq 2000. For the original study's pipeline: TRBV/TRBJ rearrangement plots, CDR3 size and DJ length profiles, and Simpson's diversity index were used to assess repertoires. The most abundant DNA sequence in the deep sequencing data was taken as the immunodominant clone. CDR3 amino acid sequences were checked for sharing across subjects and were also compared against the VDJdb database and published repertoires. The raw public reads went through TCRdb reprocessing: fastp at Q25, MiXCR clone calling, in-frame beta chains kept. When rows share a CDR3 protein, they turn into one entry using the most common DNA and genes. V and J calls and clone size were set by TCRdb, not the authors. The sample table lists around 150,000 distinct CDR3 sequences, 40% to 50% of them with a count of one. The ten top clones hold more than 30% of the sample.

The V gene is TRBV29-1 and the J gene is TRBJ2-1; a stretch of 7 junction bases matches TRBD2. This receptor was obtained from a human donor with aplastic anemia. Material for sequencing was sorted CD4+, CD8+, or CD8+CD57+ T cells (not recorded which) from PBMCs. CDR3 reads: CSVESSGTLPNEQFF. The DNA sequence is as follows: TGCAGCGTTGAGTCAAGCGGGACCCTCCCCAATGAGCAGTTCTTC.